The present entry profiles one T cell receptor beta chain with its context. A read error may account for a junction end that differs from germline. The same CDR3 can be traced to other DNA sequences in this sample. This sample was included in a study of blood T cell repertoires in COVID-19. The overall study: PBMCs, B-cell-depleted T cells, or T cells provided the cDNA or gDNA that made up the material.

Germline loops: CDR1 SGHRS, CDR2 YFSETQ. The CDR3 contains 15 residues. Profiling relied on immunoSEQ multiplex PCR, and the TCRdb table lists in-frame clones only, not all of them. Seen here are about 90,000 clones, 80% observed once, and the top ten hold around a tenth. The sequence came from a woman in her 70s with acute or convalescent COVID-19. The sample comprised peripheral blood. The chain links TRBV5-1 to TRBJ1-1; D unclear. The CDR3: CASSLVARLDTEAFF. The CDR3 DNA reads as TGCGCTAGCAGCTTGGTGGCCAGGTTGGACACTGAAGCTTTCTTT.